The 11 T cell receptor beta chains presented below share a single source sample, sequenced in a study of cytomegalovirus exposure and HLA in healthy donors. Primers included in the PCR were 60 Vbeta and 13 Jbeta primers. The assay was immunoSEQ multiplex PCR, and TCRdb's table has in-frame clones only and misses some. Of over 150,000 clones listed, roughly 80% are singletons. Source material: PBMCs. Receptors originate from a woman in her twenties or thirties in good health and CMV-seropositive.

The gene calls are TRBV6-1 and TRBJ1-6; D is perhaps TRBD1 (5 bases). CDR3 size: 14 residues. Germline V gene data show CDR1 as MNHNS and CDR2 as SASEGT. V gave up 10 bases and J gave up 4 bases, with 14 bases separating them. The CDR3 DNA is TGTGCCACTGGCAAGGGGCAGTATAATTCACCCCTCCACTTT. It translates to CATGKGQYNSPLHF.

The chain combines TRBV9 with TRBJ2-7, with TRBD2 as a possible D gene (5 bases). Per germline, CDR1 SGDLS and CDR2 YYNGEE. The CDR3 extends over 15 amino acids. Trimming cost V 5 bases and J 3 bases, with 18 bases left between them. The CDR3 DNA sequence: TGTGCCAGCAGTCCTGAGGGATTTCCAGACTACGAGCAGTACTTC. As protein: CASSPEGFPDYEQYF.

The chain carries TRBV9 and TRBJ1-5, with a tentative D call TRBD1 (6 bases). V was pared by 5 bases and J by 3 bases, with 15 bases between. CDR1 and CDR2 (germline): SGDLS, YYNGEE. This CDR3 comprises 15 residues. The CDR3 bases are TGTGCCAGCAGTTATGAGGGGGGGGTCAATCAGCCCCAGCATTTT. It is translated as CASSYEGGVNQPQHF.

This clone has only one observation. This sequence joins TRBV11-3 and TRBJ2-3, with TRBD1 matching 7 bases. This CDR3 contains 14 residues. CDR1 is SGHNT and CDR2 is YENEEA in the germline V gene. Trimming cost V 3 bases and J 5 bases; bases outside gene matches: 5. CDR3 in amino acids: CASSFGRDRDTQYF. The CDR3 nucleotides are TGTGCCAGCAGCTTTGGCCGGGACAGAGATACGCAGTATTTT.

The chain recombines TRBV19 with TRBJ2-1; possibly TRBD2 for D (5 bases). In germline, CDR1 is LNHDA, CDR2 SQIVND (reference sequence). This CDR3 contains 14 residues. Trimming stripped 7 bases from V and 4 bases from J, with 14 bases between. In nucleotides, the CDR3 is TGTGCCAGTAATAACTTACCGGGGTACAATGAGCAGTTCTTC. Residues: CASNNLPGYNEQFF.

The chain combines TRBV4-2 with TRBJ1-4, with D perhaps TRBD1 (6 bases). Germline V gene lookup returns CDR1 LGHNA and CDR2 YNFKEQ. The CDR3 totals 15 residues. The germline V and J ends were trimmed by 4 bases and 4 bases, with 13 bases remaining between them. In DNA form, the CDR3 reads TGTGCCAGCAGCCGCGGACAGACCAATAATGAAAAACTGTTTTTT. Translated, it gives CASSRGQTNNEKLFF.

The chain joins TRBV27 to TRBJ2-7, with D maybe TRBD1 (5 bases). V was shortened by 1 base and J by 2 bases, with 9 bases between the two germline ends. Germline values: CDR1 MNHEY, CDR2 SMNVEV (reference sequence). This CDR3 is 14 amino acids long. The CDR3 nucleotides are TGTGCCAGCAGTTTATATCAGGGTACCTACGAGCAGTACTTC. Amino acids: CASSLYQGTYEQYF.

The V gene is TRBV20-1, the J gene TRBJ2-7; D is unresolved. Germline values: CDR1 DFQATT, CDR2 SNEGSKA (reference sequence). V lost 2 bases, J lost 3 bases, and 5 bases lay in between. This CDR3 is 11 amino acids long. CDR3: CSARRDYEQYF. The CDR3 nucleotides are TGCAGTGCTAGACGAGACTACGAGCAGTACTTC.

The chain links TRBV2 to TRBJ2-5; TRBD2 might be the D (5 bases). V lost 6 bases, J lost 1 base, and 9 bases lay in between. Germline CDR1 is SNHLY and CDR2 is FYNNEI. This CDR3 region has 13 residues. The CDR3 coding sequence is TGTGCCAGCAGACGGGGTTTCCAAGAGACCCAGTACTTC. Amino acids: CASRRGFQETQYF.

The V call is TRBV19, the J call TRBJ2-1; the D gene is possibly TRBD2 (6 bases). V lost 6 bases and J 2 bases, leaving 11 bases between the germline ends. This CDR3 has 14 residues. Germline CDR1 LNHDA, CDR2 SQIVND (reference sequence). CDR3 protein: CASSWRDPYNEQFF. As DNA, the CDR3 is TGTGCCAGTAGCTGGAGGGATCCCTACAATGAGCAGTTCTTC.

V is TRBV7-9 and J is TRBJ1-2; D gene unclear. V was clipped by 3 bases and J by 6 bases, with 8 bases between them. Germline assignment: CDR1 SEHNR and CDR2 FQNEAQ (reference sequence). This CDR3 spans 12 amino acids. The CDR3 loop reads CASSFLSDGYTF. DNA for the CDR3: TGTGCCAGCAGCTTTTTATCTGATGGCTACACCTTC.